This TCR beta chain originates from a study of shared clonotypes between healthy human individuals. In the study overall: A couple of women and a few men aged 18 to 49 served as donors. Study findings and constraints: Memory subsets generally showed lower estimated richness than naive subsets.

As concerns this clone: Its antigen is currently unknown.

All the donors were Caucasian adults who lived in Nashville, Tennessee. The assay was immunoSEQ multiplex PCR, and TCRdb's table has in-frame clones only and misses some. The data show 2 million to 2.5 million clones, with roughly 93% seen just once and about 0.37% held by the top ten. The germline V gene encodes CDR1 SGHDT and CDR2 YYEEEE. Trimming stripped 7 bases from V and 3 bases from J, with 16 bases between. This CDR3 spans 14 amino acids. The rearrangement joins TRBV5-6 to TRBJ1-1, with a weak D call TRBD1 (5 bases). The sequence derives from a man between 18 and 35 years old in good health. Some clones in this sample may be carry-over from other donors' samples. The sample was naive CD4+ T cells from PBMCs. Noted subset: CD45RA+ positively selected. CDR3 coding DNA: TGTGCCAGCGGCCTCAGGTGGGGGTACACTGAAGCTTTCTTT. This encodes CASGLRWGYTEAFF.